The clone carrying this T cell receptor (beta chain) was recorded once. One Seattle source followed patients from active infection through their disease course. In the authors' workflow: Reference gene primers were amplified, and this amplification served to estimate nucleated cell counts. Method: immunoSEQ multiplex PCR; TCRdb's copy keeps in-frame clones and lacks some. That table supplies the V and J calls and clone size; D and trimming were determined from the DNA. The sample includes 300,000 to 400,000 clones, roughly 90% of them seen just once. The data originate from a study of blood T cell repertoires in COVID-19. Study summary: The samples span acute and convalescent COVID-19 from the United States, Italy and Spain.

Germline CDR1 is MDHEN and CDR2 is SYDVKM. The CDR3 loop spans 15 amino acids. V was clipped by 7 bases and J by 0 bases, with 15 bases between them. V usage is TRBV28 and J usage is TRBJ1-1, with a tentative D call TRBD1 (6 bases). Sequencing was performed on peripheral blood. The sequence was collected from a woman aged 30 to 39 with COVID-19, enrolled during active disease. The CDR3 sequence: CASKGHTTMNTEAFF. The CDR3 DNA is TGTGCCAGCAAGGGACACACGACAATGAACACTGAAGCTTTCTTT.